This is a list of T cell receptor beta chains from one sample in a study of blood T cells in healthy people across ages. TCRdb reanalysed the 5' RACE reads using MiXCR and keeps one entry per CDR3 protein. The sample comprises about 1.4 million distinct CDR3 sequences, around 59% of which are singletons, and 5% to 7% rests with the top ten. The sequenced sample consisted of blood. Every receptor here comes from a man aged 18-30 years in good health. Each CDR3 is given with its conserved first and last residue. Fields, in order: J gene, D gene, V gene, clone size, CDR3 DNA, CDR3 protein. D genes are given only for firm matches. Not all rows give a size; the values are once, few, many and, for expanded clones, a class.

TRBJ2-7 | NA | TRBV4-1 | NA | TGCGCCAGCAGCCAACGCTCTCGGAAGGGGACCTACGAGCAGTACTTC | CASSQRSRKGTYEQYF
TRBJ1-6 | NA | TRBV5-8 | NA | TGTGCCAGCAGCTTGGAGAGGGGGACACCCCTCCACTTT | CASSLERGTPLHF
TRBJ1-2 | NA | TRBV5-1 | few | TGCGCCAGCAGCGTGGGACAAACGTATGGCTACACCTTC | CASSVGQTYGYTF
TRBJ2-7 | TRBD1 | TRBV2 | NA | TGTGCCAGCAGAGCTCAGGGGGCTCTCTACGAGCAGTACTTC | CASRAQGALYEQYF
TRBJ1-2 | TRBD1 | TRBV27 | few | TGTGCCAGCGGGACAGTCAAATCCTATGGCTACACCTTC | CASGTVKSYGYTF
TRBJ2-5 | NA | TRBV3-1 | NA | TGTGCCAGCAGCCAAGCGAGGCCTCTCGGAGCAAATGAGCAGTACTTC | CASSQARPLGANEQYF
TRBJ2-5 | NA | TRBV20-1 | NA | TGCAGTGTCTCCGTCGAGTACAATGAGCAGTACTTC | CSVSVEYNEQYF
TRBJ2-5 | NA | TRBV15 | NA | TGTGCCACCAGCAGAGATGAGACGACCCCCGGTGAGTACTTC | CATSRDETTPGEYF
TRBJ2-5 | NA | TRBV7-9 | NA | TGTGCCAGCAGGTCGGGACTCCAAGAGACCCAGTACTTC | CASRSGLQETQYF
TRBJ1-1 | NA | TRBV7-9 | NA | TGTGCCAGCAGCTTATCCCTGGGCCTGAACACTGAAGCTTTCTTT | CASSLSLGLNTEAFF